Reported below is one T cell receptor beta chain. Its target is not known. The sample belongs to a study of CD8 T cells in ankylosing spondylitis. General study points: Several of the motif variants were reported before in synovial fluid and blood from reactive arthritis. The authors reported significant enrichment of disease-linked clones in matched ankylosing spondylitis synovial fluid. What appeared characteristic of ankylosing spondylitis blood was a TCR beta motif of eight highly homologous variants. Disease-linked clones, CD8+, were relatively rare in peripheral blood.

Quantitative 5'-RACE was performed with molecular barcodes, and it yielded the TCR beta libraries. A single record per CDR3 protein comes from TCRdb applying MiXCR to the 5' RACE reads. The table has about 500,000 distinct CDR3 sequences, roughly an eighth seen once. Germline V gives CDR1 LNHDA, CDR2 SQIVND (reference sequence). Trimming shortened V by 5 bases and J by 2 bases, and 15 bases separated the two germline ends. CDR3 size: 15 residues. The sequencing sample was made of blood, either unsorted or a sorted T cell fraction (not recorded which). The sequence came from a male donor with ankylosing spondylitis. The chain employs TRBV19 and TRBJ1-1, with D hard to call. CDR3 coding DNA: TGTGCCAGTAGTGCCTCACAGAGGACCAACACTGAAGCTTTCTTT. As protein: CASSASQRTNTEAFF. Combining the CDR3 with reference TRBV19 and TRBJ1-1 gives the whole variable domain DGGITQSPKYLFRKEGQNVTLSCEQNLNHDAMYWYRQDPGQGLRLIYYSQIVNDFQKGDIAEGYSVSREKKESFPLTVTSAQKNPTAFYLCASSASQRTNTEAFFGQGTRLTVV.